These 20 T cell receptor beta chains were all obtained from the same sample, sequenced in a study of blood T cell repertoires in COVID-19. Sequencing used immunoSEQ multiplex PCR; TCRdb keeps in-frame clones, though not all of them. Here the sample spans around 67,000 clones, roughly 82% being singletons. Sequenced input: peripheral blood. The receptors were sampled from a man aged 80 or over with active COVID-19.

The chain is built from TRBV15 and TRBJ2-5; TRBD1 matches 7 bases. Looked up from germline, CDR1 is LNHNV and CDR2 is YYDKDF (reference sequence). This CDR3 spans 16 amino acids. The junction had 10 bases not matched to a gene; V was cut back by 1 base and J by 5 bases. In nucleotides, the CDR3 is TGTGCCACCAGCAGAGGGACAGGCTCTTTTACGGAGACCCAGTACTTC. This codes for CATSRGTGSFTETQYF. The full variable domain, its missing parts supplied by reference TRBV15 and TRBJ2-5, is DAMVIQNPRYQVTQFGKPVTLSCSQTLNHNVMYWYQQKSSQAPKLLFHYYDKDFNNEADTPDNFQSRRPNTSFCFLDIRSPGLGDTAMYLCATSRGTGSFTETQYFGPGTRLLVL.

The V call is TRBV2, the J call TRBJ1-6; D may be TRBD1 (5 bases). CDR1 and CDR2 from the germline V gene are SNHLY and FYNNEI. V was pared by 3 bases and J by 15 bases, with 18 bases between. The CDR3 consists of 14 residues. The DNA of the CDR3 is TGTGCCAGCAGTGAGTCGACAGACCCCCGACACCTCCACTTT. Its translation: CASSESTDPRHLHF.

In its sample, this clone was seen a few times. The rearrangement uses TRBV18 and TRBJ2-7; 8 nucleotides align to TRBD1. Germline loops: CDR1 KGHSH, CDR2 LQKENI. This CDR3 comprises 16 residues. With 2 bases clipped from V and 2 bases from J, the junction kept 8 bases outside the gene matches. Here the CDR3 DNA reads TGTGCCAGCTCACCAGGCAGGGGGCTAATTACCTACGAGCAGTACTTC. Encoded protein: CASSPGRGLITYEQYF.

The chain is built from TRBV7-8 and TRBJ2-6; TRBD1 matches at 10 bases. V lost 1 base to trimming and J lost 0 bases; unmatched junction nucleotides: 6. The CDR3 length is 19 residues. Germline V gene sequence: CDR1 SGHVS, CDR2 FQNEAQ. CDR3 residues: CASSLVPGQGISGANVLTF. CDR3 nucleotide sequence: TGTGCCAGCAGCTTAGTACCGGGACAGGGGATCTCTGGGGCCAACGTCCTGACTTTC.

This clone has only a few counts. The chain carries TRBV19 and TRBJ1-1; 7 bases map to TRBD1. This CDR3 is 14 amino acids long. Germline CDR1 LNHDA, CDR2 SQIVND (reference sequence). V gave up 10 bases and J gave up 1 base; unmatched junction bases: 9. In nucleotides, the CDR3 is TGTGCCACCATAAGACAGGGCCCGAACACTGAAGCTTTCTTT. It translates to CATIRQGPNTEAFF.

This clone occurred a few times. This chain connects TRBV10-3 to TRBJ1-5; 9 positions agree with TRBD1. CDR3 length: 14 amino acids. The V gene end was trimmed by 4 bases and the J gene end by 11 bases; junction bases not matched to a gene: 9. The germline CDR1 and CDR2 sequences are ENHRY and SYGVKD. The CDR3 bases are TGTGCCATCAGTGGGGGGACAGGGTTTCTGGCCCAGCATTTT. As protein: CAISGGTGFLAQHF.

The CDR3 coding sequence is TGTGCCAGTCGAGATAGCGGGATCTCCTACAATGAGCAGTTCTTC. It translates to CASRDSGISYNEQFF. The chain links TRBV19 to TRBJ2-1, with TRBD2 identical over 8 bases. Germline trimming cut 8 bases from V and 0 bases from J; bases unmatched to any gene: 6. Germline values: CDR1 LNHDA, CDR2 SQIVND (reference sequence). CDR3 length equals 15 residues.

This clone was observed a single time. The J gene is TRBJ1-1, the V gene TRBV19, with TRBD1 matching 8 bases. V lost 4 bases to trimming and J lost 0 bases; unmatched junction nucleotides: 4. Germline loops: CDR1 LNHDA, CDR2 SQIVND (reference sequence). The CDR3 covers 15 residues. As DNA, the CDR3 is TGTGCCAGTAGTAATGGACAGGGATTGAACACTGAAGCTTTCTTT. This gives the protein CASSNGQGLNTEAFF.

This chain joins TRBV22-1 and TRBJ1-1; the table's TRBD1 call for D was not verified on the DNA. TRBV22-1 is deemed a pseudogene. The CDR3 runs 15 residues. CDR3 protein: CPGSSTPGVNTEAFF. CDR3 in DNA: TGTCCTGGGAGCTCCACCCCAGGGGTGAACACTGAAGCTTTCTTT.

The V and J genes are TRBV15 and TRBJ2-1; 9 nucleotides align to TRBD2. The germline V gene encodes CDR1 LNHNV and CDR2 YYDKDF (reference sequence). Trimming cost V 0 bases and J 2 bases; bases outside gene matches: 2. The CDR3 contains 16 residues. DNA for the CDR3: TGTGCCACCAGCAGAGAGGCTAGCGGGGCCTACAATGAGCAGTTCTTC. Translating it yields CATSREASGAYNEQFF.

V is TRBV18 and J is TRBJ1-4; 8 nucleotides align to TRBD1. Germline CDR1 reads KGHSH; CDR2 reads LQKENI. The junction had 8 bases not matched to a gene; V was cut back by 5 bases and J by 3 bases. The CDR3 is 16 residues long. The CDR3 region has the DNA TGTGCCAGCTCAGGACTGGACAGGGACTCTAATGAAAAACTGTTTTTT. It specifies CASSGLDRDSNEKLFF.

This rearrangement joins TRBV9 to TRBJ2-5; the D gene is possibly TRBD2 (5 bases). Germline CDR1 reads SGDLS; CDR2 reads YYNGEE. The germline V and J ends were trimmed by 0 bases and 5 bases, with 17 bases remaining between them. The CDR3 is 16 residues long. DNA for the CDR3: TGTGCCAGCAGCGTAGGACTATCAGAGCACCGGGAGACCCAGTACTTC. Amino acid sequence: CASSVGLSEHRETQYF.

The chain uses TRBV29-1 and TRBJ2-5; TRBD2 is a possible D gene (7 bases). The CDR3 is made up of 15 amino acids. Germline V CDR1 and CDR2: SQVTM, ANQGSEA. With 5 bases removed from V and 4 bases from J, the gap between germline ends came to 20 bases. The CDR3 DNA reads as TGCAGCGTTACCGTCGGGGGGCTCGCCCCAGAGACCCAGTACTTC. It codes for CSVTVGGLAPETQYF.

The chain couples TRBV28 to TRBJ2-1, with 9 bases identical to TRBD2. CDR3 length: 16 amino acids. Germline CDR1 MDHEN, CDR2 SYDVKM. The junction had 9 bases not matched to a gene; V was cut back by 6 bases and J by 3 bases. In nucleotides, the CDR3 is TGTGCCAGCAGCCCCCGTGCGGGAGGGCTCTACAATGAGCAGTTCTTC. It translates to CASSPRAGGLYNEQFF.

This clone has only a few counts. The CDR3 loop reads CASRGDRDQDGYTF. DNA for the CDR3: TGTGCCAGCAGAGGAGACAGGGACCAGGATGGCTACACCTTC. The genes are TRBV2 and TRBJ1-2; 7 positions match TRBD1. V was clipped by 6 bases and J by 6 bases; unmatched bases: 10. CDR3 length: 14 residues. Germline V CDR1 and CDR2: SNHLY, FYNNEI.

The J gene is TRBJ2-1, the V gene TRBV6-2 or TRBV6-3; 9 nucleotides match TRBD1. The CDR3 spans 16 residues. Trimming cost V 5 bases and J 3 bases; bases outside gene matches: 8. Germline V CDR1 and CDR2: MNHEY, SVGEGT. The CDR3 coding sequence is TGTGCCAGCAGTCGGTCGGGACAGGGTTTCTACAATGAGCAGTTCTTC. This codes for CASSRSGQGFYNEQFF.

The V call is TRBV30, the J call TRBJ2-1; possibly TRBD1 for D (7 bases). This CDR3 has 11 residues. Germline V gives CDR1 GTSNPN, CDR2 SVGIG (reference sequence). The V end was cut by 7 bases, the J end by 12 bases, with 16 bases between. The CDR3, as DNA: TGTGCCTTTGAGACAGGGAGGCCGCAGTTCTTC. Encoded protein: CAFETGRPQFF.

The chain uses TRBV7-6 and TRBJ2-1; TRBD2 aligns across 7 bases. Per the germline V gene, CDR1 is SGHVS and CDR2 is FNYEAQ. V shed 5 bases, J shed 9 bases, and the junction held 7 bases outside the gene matches. The CDR3 contains 13 residues. As DNA, the CDR3 is TGTGCCAGCAGCAAAGGACTAGAGGGTGAGCAGTTCTTC. Encoded protein: CASSKGLEGEQFF.

This clone was seen a single time. This chain uses TRBV9 with TRBJ2-7, with D possibly matching TRBD2 (6 bases). The CDR3 loop spans 14 amino acids. The V gene's germline CDR1 is SGDLS and CDR2 YYNGEE. Trimming took 4 bases from V and 0 from J, leaving 11 bases between them. The CDR3 region is CASSNRETSYEQYF. CDR3 DNA sequence: TGTGCCAGCAGCAACCGGGAGACCTCCTACGAGCAGTACTTC.

The CDR3 bases are TGTGCCAGCAGCTTAGCGCGGAACAGGTTGGAGACCCAGTACTTC. This translates into CASSLARNRLETQYF. This chain connects TRBV7-2 to TRBJ2-5, with a weak D call TRBD1 (5 bases). Germline V gene sequence: CDR1 SGHTA, CDR2 FQGNSA. This CDR3 contains 15 residues. V was pared by 0 bases and J by 5 bases, with 13 bases between.